Listed here are 29 T cell receptor beta chains from one sample, sequenced in a study of CD8 T cells in Susac syndrome. The authors reverse transcribed about 0.5 to 1 ug RNA with random hexamers. TCRdb called the immunoSEQ multiplex PCR reads again in MiXCR, with one record for every CDR3 protein. The sample includes about 100,000 distinct CDR3 sequences, over 85% seen only once; the top ten take 0.25% to 0.4%. Material: CD8+ T cells from PBMCs. The receptors derive from a human donor in good health.

The chain carries TRBV30 and TRBJ2-7; TRBD1 might be the D (6 bases). V was shortened by 5 bases and J by 9 bases, with 14 bases between the two germline ends. Per germline, CDR1 GTSNPN and CDR2 SVGIG (reference sequence). This CDR3 has 11 residues. In DNA, the CDR3 is TGTGCCTGGGGGCCGGACAGACTGCAGTACTTC. Translation: CAWGPDRLQYF.

This sequence joins TRBV9 and TRBJ2-1; D call uncertain. The germline V gene encodes CDR1 SGDLS and CDR2 YYNGEE. V was pared by 0 bases and J by 6 bases, with 7 bases between. The CDR3 extends over 13 amino acids. CDR3 sequence: CASSVDLINEQFF. The CDR3 DNA reads TGTGCCAGCAGCGTAGACCTCATCAATGAGCAGTTCTTC.

This clonotype was counted a single time. The chain is built from TRBV7-2 and TRBJ2-3; TRBD2 aligns across 12 bases. The germline V gene encodes CDR1 SGHTA and CDR2 FQGNSA. This CDR3 comprises 16 residues. J lost 3 bases, V lost 4 bases, and 5 bases had no gene match. The CDR3 sequence is CASSSRTSGVTDTQYF. The CDR3 DNA reads TGTGCCAGCAGCTCCAGGACTAGCGGGGTTACAGATACGCAGTATTTT. Full variable domain (remainder filled in from reference TRBV7-2 and TRBJ2-3): GAGVSQSPSNKVTEKGKDVELRCDPISGHTALYWYRQSLGQGLEFLIYFQGNSAPDKSGLPSDRFSAERTGGSVSTLTIQRTQQEDSAVYLCASSSRTSGVTDTQYFGPGTRLTVL.

The V call is TRBV7-9, the J call TRBJ1-2; unclear D gene. Trimming pared 8 bases from V and 6 bases from J, leaving 25 bases between. The CDR3 loop spans 16 amino acids. Germline CDR1 reads SEHNR; CDR2 reads FQNEAQ (reference sequence). The CDR3 DNA is TGTGCCAGCTCCCGGAAGCTAGACTCAATGGTCGATGGCTACACCTTC. This sequence encodes CASSRKLDSMVDGYTF.

This chain uses TRBV2 with TRBJ2-5, with 13 nucleotides matching TRBD2. The CDR3 contains 16 residues. Per the germline V gene, CDR1 is SNHLY and CDR2 is FYNNEI. After removal of 7 bases from V and 2 bases from J, the junction contained 7 bases not matched to a gene. CDR3 nucleotides: TGTGCCAGCACCCTGACTAGCGGGGGGATTCAAGAGACCCAGTACTTC. As protein: CASTLTSGGIQETQYF. The entire variable domain, with the rest obtained from reference TRBV2 and TRBJ2-5, is as follows: EPEVTQTPSHQVTQMGQEVILRCVPISNHLYFYWYRQILGQKVEFLVSFYNNEISEKSEIFDDQFSVERPDGSNFTLKIRSTKLEDSAMYFCASTLTSGGIQETQYFGPGTRLLVL.

The chain employs TRBV27 and TRBJ1-4; D is possibly TRBD1 (6 bases). The V end lost 11 bases, the J end lost 8 bases, and 18 bases lay between the germline ends. The germline V gene encodes CDR1 MNHEY and CDR2 SMNVEV (reference sequence). The CDR3 consists of 13 residues. CDR3 sequence reads: CARGGGIEEKLFF. CDR3 DNA sequence: TGTGCCCGCGGGGGGGGCATTGAGGAAAAACTGTTTTTT.

The genes are TRBV3-1 and TRBJ2-7; D might be TRBD1 or TRBD2, each matching 5 bases. The germline V gene encodes CDR1 LGHDT and CDR2 YNNKEL (reference sequence). V lost 0 bases and J 6 bases, leaving 9 bases between the germline ends. The CDR3 loop spans 13 amino acids. The CDR3, as DNA: TGTGCCAGCAGCCAAGAGGCCGGGGCCGAGCAGTACTTC. Translation: CASSQEAGAEQYF.

The rearrangement uses TRBV5-1 and TRBJ2-5; 11 bases agree with TRBD1. The CDR3 has 16 amino acids. The V segment lost 4 bases and the J segment 2 bases; nucleotides outside the gene matches: 7. Per the germline V gene, CDR1 is SGHRS and CDR2 is YFSETQ. The CDR3 sequence is CASSRWTGGGQETQYF. The DNA for the CDR3 is TGCGCCAGCAGCCGTTGGACAGGGGGCGGGCAAGAGACCCAGTACTTC.

V is TRBV20-1 and J is TRBJ2-5; tentative D call: TRBD2 (5 bases). V dropped 3 bases and J dropped 5 bases, with 16 bases sitting between them. CDR1 is DFQATT and CDR2 is SNEGSKA in the germline V gene (reference sequence). The CDR3 is made up of 14 amino acids. CDR3: CSARRAVAGETQYF. CDR3 coding DNA: TGCAGTGCTAGGAGGGCGGTAGCCGGGGAGACCCAGTACTTC.

As DNA, the CDR3 is TGTGCCAGCAGCTCCGACGCGAACACCGGGGAGCTGTTTTTT. Amino acids: CASSSDANTGELFF. This sequence joins TRBV7-3 and TRBJ2-2; D not certain. The germline CDR1 and CDR2 sequences are SGHTA and FQGTGA. Trimming stripped 4 bases from V and 0 bases from J, with 6 bases between. The CDR3 runs 14 residues.

The chain employs TRBV7-3 and TRBJ2-5, with 7 bases that match TRBD1. Losses at the gene ends were 4 bases for V and 5 bases for J; bases not matched to a gene: 4. This CDR3 spans 13 amino acids. Germline V gene data show CDR1 as SGHTA and CDR2 as FQGTGA. CDR3 region: CASSWGQTETQYF. CDR3 sequence (DNA): TGTGCCAGCAGCTGGGGACAGACGGAGACCCAGTACTTC.

The chain is built from TRBV29-1 and TRBJ2-5; maybe TRBD1 (6 bases). The ends were cut back, 2 bases at V and 7 bases at J, with 14 bases in the middle. The CDR3 is made up of 13 amino acids. Germline values: CDR1 SQVTM, CDR2 ANQGSEA. The CDR3 spells CSVEQGRIGTQYF. The CDR3 DNA sequence: TGCAGCGTTGAACAGGGGCGGATTGGGACCCAGTACTTC.

The V gene is TRBV7-9, the J gene TRBJ1-1; D perhaps matches TRBD1 (6 bases). The germline V and J ends were trimmed by 4 bases and 4 bases, with 13 bases remaining between them. The CDR3 extends over 14 amino acids. CDR1 and CDR2 from the germline V gene are SEHNR and FQNEAQ (reference sequence). The CDR3 DNA reads as TGTGCCAGCAGCTCCGACAGGTCGGTCACTGAAGCTTTCTTT. As protein: CASSSDRSVTEAFF.

This clonotype was observed once. V gene TRBV5-6 combines with J gene TRBJ2-7, with D possibly being TRBD1 or TRBD2 (5 bases each). V was clipped by 3 bases and J by 4 bases, with 17 bases between them. Germline V gene sequence: CDR1 SGHDT, CDR2 YYEEEE. The CDR3 contains 15 residues. The CDR3: CASSWGTEAFYEQYF. The CDR3 DNA reads TGTGCCAGCAGCTGGGGGACCGAAGCTTTTTACGAGCAGTACTTC.

The rearrangement joins TRBV4-1 to TRBJ1-2, with D hard to call. The V end lost 0 bases, the J end lost 2 bases, and 4 bases lay between the germline ends. Germline V CDR1 and CDR2: MGHRA, YSYEKL. This CDR3 has 13 amino acids. The CDR3 spells CASSQDGNYGYTF. The CDR3 nucleotides read TGCGCCAGCAGCCAAGACGGGAACTATGGCTACACCTTC.

CDR3 loop: CASSTPGNEQFF. CDR3 nucleotides: TGTGCCAGCAGTACACCGGGAAATGAGCAGTTCTTC. J is TRBJ2-1 and V is TRBV2; D is possibly TRBD2 (5 bases). Germline V gene lookup returns CDR1 SNHLY and CDR2 FYNNEI. The CDR3 has 12 residues. V gave up 5 bases and J gave up 7 bases, with 9 bases separating them. Complete variable domain (other parts from reference TRBV2 and TRBJ2-1): EPEVTQTPSHQVTQMGQEVILRCVPISNHLYFYWYRQILGQKVEFLVSFYNNEISEKSEIFDDQFSVERPDGSNFTLKIRSTKLEDSAMYFCASSTPGNEQFFGPGTRLTVL.

The J gene is TRBJ2-5, the V gene TRBV3-1; no reliable D call. Trimming removed 0 bases from V and 5 bases from J, with 10 bases in between. The CDR3 runs to 14 residues. Germline assignment: CDR1 LGHDT and CDR2 YNNKEL (reference sequence). CDR3 sequence: CASSQEMGLETQYF. CDR3 DNA sequence: TGTGCCAGCAGCCAAGAAATGGGTTTGGAGACCCAGTACTTC.

The rearrangement uses TRBV27 and TRBJ1-4; weak D call: TRBD1 (5 bases). Germline assignment: CDR1 MNHEY and CDR2 SMNVEV (reference sequence). CDR3 size: 15 residues. V lost 2 bases to trimming and J lost 7 bases, with 14 bases between them. CDR3 DNA: TGTGCCAGCAGTTTAAGGCCCCAGGGAATTGAAAAACTGTTTTTT. This codes for CASSLRPQGIEKLFF.

This clonotype showed up just a few times. The chain recombines TRBV5-5 with TRBJ2-3; 7 bases are a match to TRBD2. This CDR3 comprises 14 residues. Germline CDR1 SGHKS, CDR2 YYEKEE (reference sequence). V dropped 1 base and J dropped 1; count of bases not matched to a gene: 0. CDR3 sequence (DNA): TGTGCCAGCAGCTTGAGCGGGGGCACAGATACGCAGTATTTT. Protein product: CASSLSGGTDTQYF.

The chain is built from TRBV6-2 or TRBV6-3 and TRBJ1-1; no clear D gene. Trimming removed 7 bases from V and 4 bases from J, with 19 bases in between. This CDR3 is built from 15 residues. Per the germline V gene, CDR1 is MNHEY and CDR2 is SVGEGT. The DNA for the CDR3 is TGTGCCAGCAAGTCCCTCGAACTACGGAGCACTGAAGCTTTCTTT. It specifies CASKSLELRSTEAFF.

The rearrangement uses TRBV28 and TRBJ1-5, with TRBD1 as a possible D gene (5 bases). Trimming left V 1 base short and J 10 bases short, with 14 bases between. Germline lookup yields CDR1 MDHEN and CDR2 SYDVKM. The CDR3 extends over 14 amino acids. CDR3 nucleotide sequence: TGTGCCAGCAGTTTATTGGGGCAGGGACTTCCCCAGCATTTT. Protein product: CASSLLGQGLPQHF. The whole variable domain, remainder taken from reference TRBV28 and TRBJ1-5, is DVKVTQSSRYLVKRTGEKVFLECVQDMDHENMFWYRQDPGLGLRLIYFSYDVKMKEKGDIPEGYSVSREKKERFSLILESASTNQTSMYLCASSLLGQGLPQHFGDGTRLSIL.

The rearrangement joins TRBV5-1 to TRBJ1-5; no clear D gene. There are 13 residues in the CDR3. Per the germline V gene, CDR1 is SGHRS and CDR2 is YFSETQ. Trimming left V 3 bases short and J 0 bases short, with 4 bases between. The CDR3 is CASSSGSNQPQHF. The CDR3, as DNA: TGCGCCAGCAGCTCCGGTAGCAATCAGCCCCAGCATTTT. Full variable domain (outside the CDR3, taken from reference TRBV5-1 and TRBJ1-5): KAGVTQTPRYLIKTRGQQVTLSCSPISGHRSVSWYQQTPGQGLQFLFEYFSETQRNKGNFPGRFSGRQFSNSRSEMNVSTLELGDSALYLCASSSGSNQPQHFGDGTRLSIL.

The gene calls are TRBV7-6 and TRBJ2-7; D is possibly TRBD2 (5 bases). Trimming shortened V by 5 bases and J by 0 bases, and 14 bases separated the two germline ends. Germline assignment: CDR1 SGHVS and CDR2 FNYEAQ. The CDR3 runs 15 residues. The CDR3 protein is CASSPRGGPSYEQYF. DNA of the CDR3: TGTGCCAGCAGCCCTCGCGGAGGACCCTCCTACGAGCAGTACTTC.

This clonotype was counted once. This sequence joins TRBV6-2 or TRBV6-3 and TRBJ2-1, with TRBD2 as a possible D gene (6 bases). Germline CDR1 reads MNHEY; CDR2 reads SVGEGT. V dropped 5 bases and J dropped 6 bases, with 20 bases sitting between them. The CDR3 extends over 16 amino acids. The CDR3 nucleotides read TGTGCCAGCAGTCATAAAAGCGGGCAAAACGCCAATGAGCAGTTCTTC. Its translation is CASSHKSGQNANEQFF.

This chain uses TRBV6-6 with TRBJ1-5, with TRBD1 as a possible D gene (5 bases). Germline V lookup: CDR1 MNHNY, CDR2 SVGAGI (reference sequence). The germline V and J ends were trimmed by 3 bases and 4 bases, with 16 bases remaining between them. The CDR3 length is 16 residues. The CDR3 is CASSYSRAGENQPQHF. The CDR3 DNA reads as TGTGCCAGCAGTTATAGCAGGGCGGGGGAAAATCAGCCCCAGCATTTT.

This chain connects TRBV5-1 to TRBJ2-2; D is possibly TRBD1 or TRBD2 (5 bases each). The germline V gene encodes CDR1 SGHRS and CDR2 YFSETQ. V was trimmed by 1 base and J by 1 base, leaving 8 bases between them. There are 15 residues in the CDR3. The chain's CDR3 is CASSLTGLNTGELFF. The CDR3 DNA reads TGCGCCAGCAGCTTGACGGGGCTGAACACCGGGGAGCTGTTTTTT.

The chain combines TRBV27 with TRBJ1-5; 7 nucleotides agree with TRBD1. V dropped 6 bases and J dropped 5; count of bases not matched to a gene: 7. The germline V gene has CDR1 MNHEY and CDR2 SMNVEV (reference sequence). This CDR3 has 14 residues. CDR3 DNA sequence: TGTGCCAGCAGGTCCCGACAGGGATATCAGCCCCAGCATTTT. The encoded protein is CASRSRQGYQPQHF.

The rearrangement links TRBV7-9 to TRBJ1-2; 9 positions match TRBD1. The CDR3 consists of 14 residues. J gave up 5 bases and V 5 bases, and 6 bases lay outside the gene matches. The germline gives CDR1 SEHNR, CDR2 FQNEAQ (reference sequence). The CDR3 loop reads CASSDRDRVYGYTF. CDR3 nucleotide sequence: TGTGCCAGCAGCGACCGGGACAGGGTATATGGCTACACCTTC. The variable domain in full, with the rest retrieved from reference TRBV7-9 and TRBJ1-2, is DTGVSQNPRHKITKRGQNVTFRCDPISEHNRLYWYRQTLGQGPEFLTYFQNEAQLEKSRLLSDRFSAERPKGSFSTLEIQRTEQGDSAMYLCASSDRDRVYGYTFGSGTRLTVV.

The rearrangement uses TRBV29-1 and TRBJ2-1, with D unclear. V lost 5 bases, J lost 7 bases, and 15 bases lay in between. The CDR3 extends over 13 amino acids. The germline CDR1 and CDR2 sequences are SQVTM and ANQGSEA. The CDR3 DNA reads as TGCAGCGTTCGATTTAGTATGGGGAATGAGCAGTTCTTC. It translates to CSVRFSMGNEQFF.